Presented here are 21 T cell receptor beta chains from one specimen sequenced in a study of radiotherapy plus CTLA-4 blockade in lung cancer. The method was immunoSEQ multiplex PCR; TCRdb's version includes in-frame clones alone and lacks a portion of them. The table includes 85,000 to 90,000 clones, about two thirds detected once. The source material was peripheral blood, sampled from a patient treated with radiotherapy plus ipilimumab. Receptors originate from a human donor with non-small cell lung cancer that progressed on radiotherapy plus ipilimumab.

J is TRBJ2-1 and V is TRBV9, with 9 bases identical to TRBD1. Germline CDR1 and CDR2: SGDLS and YYNGEE. V shed 4 bases, J shed 6 bases, and the junction held 8 bases outside the gene matches. This CDR3 has 15 amino acids. CDR3 loop: CASSLRDREVNEQFF. DNA of the CDR3: TGTGCCAGCAGCCTCCGGGACAGGGAGGTCAATGAGCAGTTCTTC.

This sequence joins TRBV6-5 and TRBJ2-3; 11 bases map to TRBD2. Trimming cost V 5 bases and J 4 bases; bases outside gene matches: 5. Germline V CDR1 and CDR2: MNHEY, SVGAGI. This CDR3 has 15 residues. CDR3 DNA: TGTGCCAGCAGTATGACTAGCGGGAACTCAGATACGCAGTATTTT. Protein product: CASSMTSGNSDTQYF.

The V call is TRBV2, the J call TRBJ2-6; D gene ambiguous. The V gene's germline CDR1 is SNHLY and CDR2 FYNNEI. V lost 7 bases, J lost 4 bases, and 8 bases lay in between. The CDR3 contains 13 residues. The CDR3: CASKADGANVLTF. CDR3 DNA sequence: TGTGCCAGCAAGGCAGACGGGGCCAACGTCCTGACTTTC.

This chain joins TRBV4-3 and TRBJ2-7, with D possibly being TRBD1 or TRBD2 (6 bases each). CDR3 size: 16 residues. The V gene's germline CDR1 is LGHNA and CDR2 YSLEER. V lost 3 bases, J lost 2 bases, and 17 bases lay in between. The CDR3 region is CASSHPTGTLPYEQYF. The DNA for the CDR3 is TGCGCCAGCAGCCATCCCACAGGGACTCTCCCCTACGAGCAGTACTTC.

The rearrangement links TRBV30 to TRBJ1-6; D is uncertain. The CDR3 spans 13 residues. The germline gives CDR1 GTSNPN, CDR2 SVGIG (reference sequence). The V end was cut by 2 bases, the J end by 9 bases, with 11 bases between. CDR3 loop: CAWSLTEGSPLHF. Here the CDR3 DNA reads TGTGCCTGGAGTCTTACGGAGGGTTCACCCCTCCACTTT.

The V gene is TRBV28, the J gene TRBJ1-1; D remains ambiguous. The V gene's germline CDR1 is MDHEN and CDR2 SYDVKM. Trimming removed 0 bases at V and 5 bases at J, with 1 base between. The CDR3 spans 11 residues. DNA for the CDR3: TGTGCCAGCAGTTTATGGACTGAAGCTTTCTTT. Protein: CASSLWTEAFF.

This clone was seen only once. The rearrangement links TRBV11-2 to TRBJ1-1, with unresolved D. V lost 4 bases to trimming and J lost 4 bases, with 13 bases between them. The V gene's germline CDR1 is SGHAT and CDR2 FQNNGV. The CDR3 has 14 amino acids. The CDR3 nucleotides read TGTGCCAGCAGCTCCAAAGAGGGTCGCACTGAAGCTTTCTTT. Its protein is CASSSKEGRTEAFF.

The chain joins TRBV19 to TRBJ2-5, with D perhaps matching TRBD1 (6 bases). The ends were cut back, 1 base at V and 5 bases at J, with 14 bases in the middle. This CDR3 region has 15 residues. CDR1 LNHDA and CDR2 SQIVND come from the germline V gene (reference sequence). The CDR3 region is CASSIVAGVWETQYF. The CDR3 DNA follows: TGTGCCAGTAGTATAGTCGCAGGGGTTTGGGAGACCCAGTACTTC.

This clone was found a few times. The chain combines TRBV28 with TRBJ1-2, with a tentative D call TRBD1 (5 bases). Trimming pared 6 bases from V and 8 bases from J, leaving 19 bases between. Looked up from germline, CDR1 is MDHEN and CDR2 is SYDVKM. The CDR3 totals 14 residues. CDR3 residues: CASRGDGDQPGYTF. In DNA, the CDR3 is TGTGCCAGCAGAGGGGACGGAGACCAGCCCGGCTACACCTTC.

This clone was recorded once. The chain carries TRBV6-6 and TRBJ2-5; 10 nucleotides agree with TRBD2. Germline V CDR1 and CDR2: MNHNY, SVGAGI (reference sequence). The CDR3 has 16 residues. V lost 6 bases and J lost 5; bases outside the gene matches: 12. CDR3: CASSRPTSGDGETQYF. The CDR3 nucleotides are TGTGCCAGCAGCCGCCCCACTAGCGGGGATGGGGAGACCCAGTACTTC.

The chain carries TRBV11-2 and TRBJ2-3, with 9 bases matching TRBD2. This CDR3 spans 18 amino acids. Per germline, CDR1 SGHAT and CDR2 FQNNGV. The V and J ends lost 2 bases and 1 base, in that order; junction bases with no gene match: 10. This CDR3 is CASSLLIAGDLGTDTQYF. The DNA for the CDR3 is TGTGCCAGCAGCTTATTGATAGCGGGGGACCTAGGCACAGATACGCAGTATTTT.

Note on this clone: Additional DNA sequences in this sample encode the identical CDR3. The chain couples TRBV9 to TRBJ2-5; D may correspond to TRBD1 or TRBD2 (6 bases each). CDR1 SGDLS and CDR2 YYNGEE come from the germline V gene. V lost 3 bases and J 5 bases, leaving 11 bases between the germline ends. The CDR3 covers 13 residues. In nucleotides, the CDR3 is TGTGCCAGCAGCGGGGGGGCGGGGGAGACCCAGTACTTC. Encoded protein: CASSGGAGETQYF.

The rearrangement joins TRBV9 to TRBJ2-3; TRBD1 or TRBD2 may be the D gene (6 bases each). The CDR3 runs 14 residues. Trimming left V 2 bases short and J 5 bases short, with 12 bases between. Germline-derived CDR1 and CDR2 are SGDLS and YYNGEE. As DNA, the CDR3 is TGTGCCAGCAGCGTGTACAGGGAGGAAGATACGCAGTATTTT. Translated, it gives CASSVYREEDTQYF.

The chain has TRBV9 and TRBJ1-1; unclear D gene. The CDR3 loop spans 12 amino acids. CDR1 and CDR2 (germline): SGDLS, YYNGEE. V was trimmed by 3 bases and J by 6 bases, leaving 9 bases between them. The CDR3 nucleotides are TGTGCCAGCAGCGCCGAATCCCCTGAAGCTTTCTTT. This encodes CASSAESPEAFF.

The chain uses TRBV28 and TRBJ2-2; D is unresolved. Trimming stripped 5 bases from V and 2 bases from J, with 9 bases between. Germline values: CDR1 MDHEN, CDR2 SYDVKM. The CDR3 loop spans 14 amino acids. The CDR3 region is CASSMGQNTGELFF. CDR3 nucleotides: TGTGCCAGCAGTATGGGTCAAAACACCGGGGAGCTGTTTTTT.

The V call is TRBV4-3, the J call TRBJ1-2, with 8 positions matching TRBD1. Germline CDR1 LGHNA, CDR2 YSLEER. This CDR3 spans 16 amino acids. V shed 0 bases, J shed 2 bases, and the junction held 5 bases outside the gene matches. Here the CDR3 reads CASSQDPQGGNYGYTF. The CDR3 DNA follows: TGCGCCAGCAGCCAAGATCCACAGGGGGGGAACTATGGCTACACCTTC.

The rearrangement joins TRBV4-1 to TRBJ2-1; no clear D gene. Germline values: CDR1 MGHRA, CDR2 YSYEKL. V lost 0 bases and J lost 15, with 18 bases in between. The CDR3 contains 14 residues. The CDR3 nucleotides read TGCGCCAGCAGCCAAGATCGTTCCCGGCCTGGTGGGTTCTTC. Its protein product is CASSQDRSRPGGFF.

The rearrangement joins TRBV5-5 to TRBJ1-1, with a weak D call TRBD1 (5 bases). Germline V gene sequence: CDR1 SGHKS, CDR2 YYEKEE (reference sequence). This CDR3 comprises 11 residues. V lost 2 bases and J 10 bases, leaving 9 bases between the germline ends. CDR3 sequence reads: CASSLDSGAFF. The CDR3, as DNA: TGTGCCAGCAGCTTAGACAGTGGAGCTTTCTTT.

The chain couples TRBV11-2 to TRBJ2-7; D is possibly TRBD2 (6 bases). The CDR3 is 16 residues long. Per the germline V gene, CDR1 is SGHAT and CDR2 is FQNNGV. V was pared by 1 base and J by 5 bases, with 18 bases between. CDR3 nucleotides: TGTGCCAGCAGCTTAGTCGGTTCGGCGCGGGGCCACGAGCAGTACTTC. Protein product: CASSLVGSARGHEQYF.

The J gene is TRBJ1-4, the V gene TRBV5-1, with D unclear. This CDR3 region has 15 residues. Trimming stripped 2 bases from V and 6 bases from J, with 14 bases between. Germline-derived CDR1 and CDR2 are SGHRS and YFSETQ. The CDR3: CASSLGPVSDEKLFF. The CDR3 DNA reads TGCGCCAGCAGCTTAGGGCCCGTATCGGATGAAAAACTGTTTTTT. The whole variable domain, filled in from reference TRBV5-1 and TRBJ1-4, reads KAGVTQTPRYLIKTRGQQVTLSCSPISGHRSVSWYQQTPGQGLQFLFEYFSETQRNKGNFPGRFSGRQFSNSRSEMNVSTLELGDSALYLCASSLGPVSDEKLFFGSGTQLSVL.

The chain is built from TRBV6-1 and TRBJ2-4; 7 bases are a match to TRBD1. Germline CDR1 and CDR2: MNHNS and SASEGT. V lost 2 bases, J lost 10 bases, and 5 bases stayed unmatched. This CDR3 is built from 13 residues. DNA of the CDR3: TGTGCCAGCAGTGAACCGAACAGGGGTATTCAGTACTTC. This encodes CASSEPNRGIQYF.